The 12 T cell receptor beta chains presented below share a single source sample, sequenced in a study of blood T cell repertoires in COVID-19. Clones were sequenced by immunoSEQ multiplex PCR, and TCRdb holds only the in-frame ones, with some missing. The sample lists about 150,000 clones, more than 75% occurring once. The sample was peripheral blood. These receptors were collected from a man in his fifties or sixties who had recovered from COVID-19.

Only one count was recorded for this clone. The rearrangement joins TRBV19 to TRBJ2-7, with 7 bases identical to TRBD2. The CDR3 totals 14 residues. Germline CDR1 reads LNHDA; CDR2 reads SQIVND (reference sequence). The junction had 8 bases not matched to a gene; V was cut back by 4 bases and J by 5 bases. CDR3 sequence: CASSTQAGVDEQYF. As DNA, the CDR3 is TGTGCCAGTAGTACTCAGGCGGGAGTTGACGAGCAGTACTTC.

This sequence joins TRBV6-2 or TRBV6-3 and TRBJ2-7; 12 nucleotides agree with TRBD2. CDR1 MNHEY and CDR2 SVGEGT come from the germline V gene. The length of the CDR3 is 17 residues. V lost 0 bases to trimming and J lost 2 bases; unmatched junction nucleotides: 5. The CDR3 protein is CASSYSRTSGRPYEQYF. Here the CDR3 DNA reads TGTGCCAGCAGTTACTCCCGAACTAGCGGGAGGCCCTACGAGCAGTACTTC.

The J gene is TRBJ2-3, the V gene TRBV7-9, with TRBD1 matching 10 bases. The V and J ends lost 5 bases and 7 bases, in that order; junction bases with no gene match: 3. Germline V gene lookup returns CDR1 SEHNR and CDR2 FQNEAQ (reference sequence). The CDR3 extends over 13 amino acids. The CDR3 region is CASSPGQGYTQYF. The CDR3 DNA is TGTGCCAGCAGCCCGGGACAGGGGTATACGCAGTATTTT.

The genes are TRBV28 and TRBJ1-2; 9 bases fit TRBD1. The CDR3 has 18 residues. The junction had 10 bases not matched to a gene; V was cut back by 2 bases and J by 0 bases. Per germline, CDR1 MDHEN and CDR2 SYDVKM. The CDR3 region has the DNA TGTGCCAGCAGTTTAGATTCTTGGGACAGGGTCGCTAACTATGGCTACACCTTC. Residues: CASSLDSWDRVANYGYTF.

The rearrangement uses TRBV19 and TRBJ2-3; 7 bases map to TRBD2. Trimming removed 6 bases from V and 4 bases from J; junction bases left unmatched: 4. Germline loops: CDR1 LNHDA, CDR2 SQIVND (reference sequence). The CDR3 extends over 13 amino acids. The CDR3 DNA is TGTGCCAGTAGGGCGGGAGAGGCAGATACGCAGTATTTT. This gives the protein CASRAGEADTQYF.

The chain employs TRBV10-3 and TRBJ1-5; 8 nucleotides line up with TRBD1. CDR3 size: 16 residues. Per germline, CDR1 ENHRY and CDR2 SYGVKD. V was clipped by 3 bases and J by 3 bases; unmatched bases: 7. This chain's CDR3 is CAISDHGQGINQPQHF. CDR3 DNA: TGTGCCATCAGTGACCACGGACAGGGCATCAATCAGCCCCAGCATTTT.

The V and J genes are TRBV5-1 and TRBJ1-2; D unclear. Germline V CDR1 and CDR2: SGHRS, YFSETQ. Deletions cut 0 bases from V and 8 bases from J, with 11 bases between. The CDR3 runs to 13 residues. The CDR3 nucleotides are TGCGCCAGCAGCTTGGCCGGGAGGAGCGGCTACACCTTC. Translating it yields CASSLAGRSGYTF. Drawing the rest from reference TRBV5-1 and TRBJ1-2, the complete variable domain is KAGVTQTPRYLIKTRGQQVTLSCSPISGHRSVSWYQQTPGQGLQFLFEYFSETQRNKGNFPGRFSGRQFSNSRSEMNVSTLELGDSALYLCASSLAGRSGYTFGSGTRLTVV.

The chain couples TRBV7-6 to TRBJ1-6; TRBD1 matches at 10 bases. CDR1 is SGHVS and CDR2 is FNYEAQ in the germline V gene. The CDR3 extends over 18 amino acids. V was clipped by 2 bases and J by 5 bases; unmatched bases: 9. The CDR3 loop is CASSLLAWTGGNNSPLHF. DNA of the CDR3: TGTGCCAGCAGCTTACTCGCATGGACAGGGGGTAATAATTCACCCCTCCACTTT.

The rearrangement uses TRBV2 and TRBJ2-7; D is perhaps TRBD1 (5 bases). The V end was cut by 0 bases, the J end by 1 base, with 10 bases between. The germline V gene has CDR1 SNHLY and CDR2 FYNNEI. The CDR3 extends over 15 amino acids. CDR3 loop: CASSEAQGGSYEQYF. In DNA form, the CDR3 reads TGTGCCAGCAGTGAAGCGCAGGGCGGTTCCTACGAGCAGTACTTC.

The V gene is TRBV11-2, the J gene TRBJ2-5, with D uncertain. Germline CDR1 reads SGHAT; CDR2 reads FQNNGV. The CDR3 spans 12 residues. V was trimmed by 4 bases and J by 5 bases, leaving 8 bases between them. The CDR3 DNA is TGTGCCAGCAGCTCTGCCCGGGAGACCCAGTACTTC. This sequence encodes CASSSARETQYF. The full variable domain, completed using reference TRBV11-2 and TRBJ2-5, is EAGVAQSPRYKIIEKRQSVAFWCNPISGHATLYWYQQILGQGPKLLIQFQNNGVVDDSQLPKDRFSAERLKGVDSTLKIQPAKLEDSAVYLCASSSARETQYFGPGTRLLVL.

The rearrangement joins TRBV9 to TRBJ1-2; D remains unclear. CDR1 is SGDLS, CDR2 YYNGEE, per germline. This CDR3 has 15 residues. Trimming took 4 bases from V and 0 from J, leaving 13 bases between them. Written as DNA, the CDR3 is TGTGCCAGCAGCCCTTCCGCGGGTCCTAACTATGGCTACACCTTC. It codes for CASSPSAGPNYGYTF.

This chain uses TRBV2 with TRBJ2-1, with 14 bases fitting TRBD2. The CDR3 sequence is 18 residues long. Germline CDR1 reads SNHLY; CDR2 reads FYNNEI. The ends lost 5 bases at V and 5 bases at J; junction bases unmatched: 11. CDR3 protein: CASSRTLGLAGADNEQFF. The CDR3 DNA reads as TGTGCCAGCAGTCGCACCTTGGGACTAGCGGGAGCGGACAATGAGCAGTTCTTC.